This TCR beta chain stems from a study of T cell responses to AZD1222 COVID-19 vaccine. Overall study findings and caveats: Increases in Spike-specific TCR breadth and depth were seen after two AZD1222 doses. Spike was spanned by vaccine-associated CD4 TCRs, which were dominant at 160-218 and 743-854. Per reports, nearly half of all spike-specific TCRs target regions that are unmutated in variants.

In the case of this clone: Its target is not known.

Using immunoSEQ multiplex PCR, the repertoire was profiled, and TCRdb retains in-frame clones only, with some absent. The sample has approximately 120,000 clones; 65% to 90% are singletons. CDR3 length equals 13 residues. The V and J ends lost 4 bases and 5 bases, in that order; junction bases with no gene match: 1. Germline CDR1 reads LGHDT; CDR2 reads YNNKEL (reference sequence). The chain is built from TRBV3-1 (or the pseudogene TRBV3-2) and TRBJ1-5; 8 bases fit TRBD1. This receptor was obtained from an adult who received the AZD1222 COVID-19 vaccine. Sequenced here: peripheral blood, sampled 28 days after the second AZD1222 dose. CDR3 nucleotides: TGTGCCAGCAGCCCGGACAGGGATCAGCCCCAGCATTTT. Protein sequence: CASSPDRDQPQHF.